The T cell receptor (beta chain) described here comes from a study of OX40 agonist ivuxolimab in advanced cancers. Notes on the research overall: Ivuxolimab was a fully human IgG2 agonistic monoclonal antibody targeting the costimulatory receptor OX40 (CD134). The monotherapy dose-escalation portion (N of about 50 patients) of the phase I ivuxolimab trial is reported in the paper. Three dose-escalation patients achieved partial responses, one with hepatocellular carcinoma and two with cutaneous melanoma. Of the 50 to 55 dose-escalation patients, hepatocellular carcinoma was present in about 20, melanoma in roughly 15, renal cell carcinoma in 9 and head and neck cancer in 9. Intravenous ivuxolimab was administered to patients every 2 weeks at six dose levels: 0.01, 0.1, 0.3, 1.5, 3 and 10 mg/kg. Prior anti-PD-1, anti-PD-L1 or anti-CTLA-4 therapy was permitted, and 30% to 45% of dose-escalation patients had received checkpoint inhibitors. The purpose of peripheral TCRbeta sequencing was to test whether ivuxolimab changed TCR sequence diversity and led to clonal T-cell expansion. The dose-escalation cohort was 82.7% male with a mean age of about 54 years, ranging from roughly 20 to 80.

What the authors observed across the whole study: The antigen specificity of the clonally expanded peripheral T cells was not determined. In partial responders in the 0.1-3.0 mg/kg groups, normalized peripheral clonal expansion was found to be among the lowest, especially among CD8+ T cells. Low levels of normalized T-cell clonal expansion were also seen in some nonresponding patients. After ivuxolimab, more expanded clones were found on average in CD8+ T cells than in CD4+ T cells. At doses from 0.1 to 3.0 mg/kg, clonal expansion was seen in both CD4+ and CD8+ blood T cells between baseline and week 6.

The CDR3 covers 17 residues, taking in both the cysteine and the phenylalanine. Kept here is only the CDR3 DNA, which spans 51 bases and is read in frame from base 1. V loses 4 bases of germline sequence and J loses 0 bases, and the interval between the two ends is 16 bases. CDR1 SGHKS and CDR2 YYEKEE were looked up in the germline V gene (reference sequence). The trial excluded patients who had a history of autoimmune disease or were on systemic immunosuppression. In every dose cohort, peripheral blood was drawn for TCR sequencing at baseline, cycle 4 day 1, and cycle 7 day 1. Samples were obtained from an open-label, multicenter, first-in-human phase I dose-escalation trial of ivuxolimab. Adults with locally advanced or metastatic melanoma, renal cell carcinoma, hepatocellular carcinoma or head and neck squamous cell carcinoma were enrolled in the trial. CD4+ and CD8+ T cells were sorted separately from peripheral blood before TCR sequencing.

To sequence the TCRbeta CDR3 region, genomic DNA was isolated from the sorted cells. The immunoSEQ Assay was used to sequence the TCRbeta CDR3 regions. The immuneACCESS repertoire file appears here via TCRdb, limited to in-frame rearrangements. These files lack a portion of the clones; in checked studies, under half of the deficit traces to unresolved V genes, and the cause of the others is not known. The sample contains 30,000 to 40,000 clones, over 75% of them found a single time. The ten biggest clones cover roughly 25% of the sample. This clone showed up just a few times. Its antigen is still unknown. It has no much larger one-base neighbor in the sample; base qualities were not kept.

The rearrangement combines TRBV5-5 with TRBJ1-4; TRBD1 might be the D gene, on 5 matching bases. This sample comprised CD4+ or CD8+ T cells sorted from blood, obtained in a trial of the OX40 agonist ivuxolimab. This receptor was taken from an adult with an advanced solid tumor such as melanoma, head and neck, liver or kidney cancer. The CDR3 protein is CASSPRTRQTTNEKLFF. In nucleotides, the sequence is TGTGCCAGCAGCCCTAGAACCCGACAGACAACTAATGAAAAACTGTTTTTT.